This T cell receptor beta chain came from a study of T cells in Graves' hyperthyroidism and ophthalmopathy. The study, taken as a whole, reports: Researchers found most expanded thyroid clonotypes above 0.001 in blood as well.

The CDR3 is made up of 15 amino acids. The trim removed 3 bases at V and 4 bases at J, leaving 9 bases unmatched. Germline V lookup: CDR1 SGDLS, CDR2 YYNGEE. The source material, RNA transcripts, was used to amplify TCR beta CDR3 regions. Carried out on the TCR CDR3, a first-round RT-PCR used the HTBI primer set. Using its own MiXCR run on the multiplex PCR reads, TCRdb lists one record per CDR3 protein. The sample lists fewer than 700,000 distinct CDR3 sequences; 15% to 20% were seen once. Points on this clonotype: What it binds is unknown.

The receptor was derived from a woman aged 25 to 39 with Graves' hyperthyroidism. The chain joins TRBV9 to TRBJ2-7, with 8 bases aligning to TRBD1. The source material was blood. CDR3 sequence reads: CASSAGQDEGYEQYF. The CDR3 DNA sequence: TGTGCCAGCAGCGCGGGACAGGACGAGGGTTACGAGCAGTACTTC.